This T cell receptor beta chain was sequenced during a study of CD8+ T cells in alopecia areata. Findings of the study overall: Sequencing of scalp samples also includes resident alphabeta T cells from normal skin.

Worth noting for this clone: Its antigen is still unknown.

Trimming took 5 bases from V and 6 from J; bases not matched to a gene: 3. CDR3 length: 12 residues. Per the germline V gene, CDR1 is SEHNR and CDR2 is FQNEAQ (reference sequence). Sampling of alopecia areata patients yielded lesional scalp punch biopsies as well as peripheral blood. Following RNA extraction, reverse transcription yielded cDNA that acted as the sequencing template. The table came from immunoSEQ multiplex PCR; TCRdb's copy has only in-frame clones and leaves some out. The sample has about 15,000 clones, more than 50% seen once. Sequencing was done on a sample of skin. This receptor was taken from a human donor with alopecia areata. The chain joins TRBV7-9 to TRBJ1-2; TRBD1 matches at 7 bases. DNA for the CDR3: TGTGCCAGCAGCCCGACAGGGAATGGCTACACCTTC. This gives the protein CASSPTGNGYTF.